Many counts were recorded for the clone carrying this TCR beta chain. The antigen remains unidentified. The entry originates in a study of neurological immune-mediated disorders. The making of cDNA relied on 5'RACE with 10-nucleotide random UMIs. In TCRdb, the 5' RACE reads were re-called with MiXCR into one record per CDR3 protein. Counted here are around 69,000 distinct CDR3 sequences, 10% occurring once; the ten biggest clones make up 9.5% to 10%. The CDR3 is 14 residues long. V was trimmed by 5 bases and J by 3 bases, leaving 11 bases between them. Germline CDR1 is MNHEY and CDR2 is SMNVEV (reference sequence). Overall study findings and caveats: HTLV-1-associated myelopathy had the most TCR clonal expansion, whereas multiple sclerosis had the least (lower than in healthy controls).

The time point here: longitudinal time-point 1 (baseline). Healthy controls were blood bank volunteers in Maryland, USA. J is TRBJ1-5 and V is TRBV27; D is perhaps TRBD1 (6 bases). The clonotype comes from a man aged 25 to 40 in good health. Material: PBMCs. The CDR3: CASSLQGSNQPQHF. CDR3 DNA: TGTGCCAGCAGTCTTCAGGGGTCCAATCAGCCCCAGCATTTT.